This TCR beta chain appears in the sequencing data of a study of blood T cell repertoires in COVID-19. In the original processing: The authors estimated nucleated cell counts from reference gene primer amplification. Method: immunoSEQ multiplex PCR; TCRdb's copy keeps in-frame clones and lacks some. V and J calls and clone size are copied from that table; D and trimming were computed from the DNA. The profile shows 250,000 to 300,000 clones, 65% to 90% of them singletons. V lost 4 bases, J lost 4 bases, and 10 bases stayed unmatched. The length of the CDR3 is 15 residues. The germline CDR1 and CDR2 sequences are SGHNT and YYREEE (reference sequence).

V usage is TRBV5-4 and J usage is TRBJ1-2; 7 nucleotides agree with TRBD1. This TCR was sampled from a man aged 25 to 40 with active or convalescent COVID-19. Sequencing was done on a sample of peripheral blood. CDR3 sequence (DNA): TGTGCCAGCAGCCCGGGACAGCGAGGGACCTATGGCTACACCTTC. Amino acids: CASSPGQRGTYGYTF.